This T cell receptor (beta chain) is drawn from a study of response to subunit inactivated influenza vaccine. Germline lookup yields CDR1 LNHDA and CDR2 SQIVND (reference sequence). Trimming removed 10 bases from V and 3 bases from J; junction bases left unmatched: 11. The length of the CDR3 is 15 residues. This clonotype was recorded a few times. Its antigen is still unknown. One entry per CDR3 protein results from TCRdb running MiXCR on the RT-PCR reads. The profile shows around 570,000 distinct CDR3 sequences, approximately 7.7% of them singletons. Study-wide results and caveats: It was the authors' suggestion that each seasonal influenza vaccination recruits few new T cells.

V is TRBV19 and J is TRBJ2-3, with 9 bases identical to TRBD2. The starting material was PBMCs from blood, obtained less than 30 months after vaccination. The sequence derives from a man in his fifties or sixties who received an inactivated influenza vaccine. CDR3 sequence reads: CATHFSSGRTDTQYF. The CDR3 nucleotides are TGTGCCACCCATTTTTCAAGCGGGAGGACAGATACGCAGTATTTT.